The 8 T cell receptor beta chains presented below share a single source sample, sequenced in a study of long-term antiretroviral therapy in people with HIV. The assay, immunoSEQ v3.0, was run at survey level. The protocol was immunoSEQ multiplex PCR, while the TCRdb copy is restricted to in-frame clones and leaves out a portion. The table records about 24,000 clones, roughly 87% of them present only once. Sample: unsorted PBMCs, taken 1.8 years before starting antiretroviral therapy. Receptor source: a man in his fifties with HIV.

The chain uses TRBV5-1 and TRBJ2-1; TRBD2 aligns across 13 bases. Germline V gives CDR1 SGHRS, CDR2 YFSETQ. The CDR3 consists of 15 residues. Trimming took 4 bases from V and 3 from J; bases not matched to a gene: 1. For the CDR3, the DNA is TGCGCCAGCAGCCGGACTAGCGGGGGCTACAATGAGCAGTTCTTC. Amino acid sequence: CASSRTSGGYNEQFF.

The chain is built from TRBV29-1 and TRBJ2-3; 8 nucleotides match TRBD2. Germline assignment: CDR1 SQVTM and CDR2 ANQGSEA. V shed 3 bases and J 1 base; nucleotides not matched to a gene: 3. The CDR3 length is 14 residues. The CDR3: CSVDNSGGTDTQYF. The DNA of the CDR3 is TGCAGCGTTGACAATAGCGGGGGCACAGATACGCAGTATTTT.

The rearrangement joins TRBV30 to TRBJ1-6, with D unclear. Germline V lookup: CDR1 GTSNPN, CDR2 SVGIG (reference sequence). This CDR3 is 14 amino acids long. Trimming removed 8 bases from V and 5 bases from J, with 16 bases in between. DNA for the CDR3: TGTGCCACAAAAAACTTCCCGGATAATTCACCCCTCCACTTT. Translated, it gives CATKNFPDNSPLHF. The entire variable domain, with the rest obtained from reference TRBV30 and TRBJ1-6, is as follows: SQTIHQWPATLVQPVGSPLSLECTVEGTSNPNLYWYRQAAGRGLQLLFYSVGIGQISSEVPQNLSASRPQDRQFILSSKKLLLSDSGFYLCATKNFPDNSPLHFGNGTRLTVT.

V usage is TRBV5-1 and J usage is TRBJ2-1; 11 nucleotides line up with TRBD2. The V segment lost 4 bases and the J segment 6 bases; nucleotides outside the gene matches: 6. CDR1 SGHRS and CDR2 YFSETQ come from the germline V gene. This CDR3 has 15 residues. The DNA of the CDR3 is TGCGCCAGCAGCGTACTAGCGGGAGTGGGCAATGAGCAGTTCTTC. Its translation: CASSVLAGVGNEQFF.

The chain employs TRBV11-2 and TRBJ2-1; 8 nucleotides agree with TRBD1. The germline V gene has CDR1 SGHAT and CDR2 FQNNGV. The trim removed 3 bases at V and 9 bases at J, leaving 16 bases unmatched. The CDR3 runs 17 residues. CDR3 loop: CASSLPVTLQGAGEQFF. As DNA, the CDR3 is TGTGCCAGCAGCTTGCCCGTAACATTGCAGGGGGCGGGTGAGCAGTTCTTC.

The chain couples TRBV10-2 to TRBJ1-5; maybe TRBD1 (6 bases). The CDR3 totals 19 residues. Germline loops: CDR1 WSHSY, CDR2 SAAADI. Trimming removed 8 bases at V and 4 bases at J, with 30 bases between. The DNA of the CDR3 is TGCGCCAGCCGATTTTACGCACAGGGAGTAATCCTGTGGAATCAGCCCCAGCATTTT. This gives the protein CASRFYAQGVILWNQPQHF.

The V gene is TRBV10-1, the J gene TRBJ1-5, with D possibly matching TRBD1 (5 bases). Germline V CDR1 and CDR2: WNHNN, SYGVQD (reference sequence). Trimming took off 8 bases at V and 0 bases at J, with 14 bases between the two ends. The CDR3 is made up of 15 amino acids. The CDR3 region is CASPRQRNSNQPQHF. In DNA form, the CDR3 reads TGCGCCAGCCCCAGACAGAGAAATAGCAATCAGCCCCAGCATTTT.

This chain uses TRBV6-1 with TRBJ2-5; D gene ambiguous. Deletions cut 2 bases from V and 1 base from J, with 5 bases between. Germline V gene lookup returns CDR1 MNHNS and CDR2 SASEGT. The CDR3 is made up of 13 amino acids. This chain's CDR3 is CASSEHLQETQYF. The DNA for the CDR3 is TGTGCCAGCAGTGAACACCTCCAAGAGACCCAGTACTTC.